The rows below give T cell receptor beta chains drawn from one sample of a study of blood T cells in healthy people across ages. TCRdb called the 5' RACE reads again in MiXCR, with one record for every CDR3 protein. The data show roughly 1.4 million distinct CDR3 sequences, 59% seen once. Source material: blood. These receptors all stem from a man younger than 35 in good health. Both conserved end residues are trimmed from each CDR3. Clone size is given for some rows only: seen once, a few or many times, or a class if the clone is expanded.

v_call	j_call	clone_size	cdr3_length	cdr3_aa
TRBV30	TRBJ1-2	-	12	AWSVRRLGYGYT
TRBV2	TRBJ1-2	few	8	AIRVGGYT
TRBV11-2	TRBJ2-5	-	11	ATSGDGKETQY
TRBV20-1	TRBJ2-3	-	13	SASKAGRSTDTQY
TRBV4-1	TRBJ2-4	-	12	ASSQVRGQNIQY
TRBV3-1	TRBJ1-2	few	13	ASSLLERGDYGYT
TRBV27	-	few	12	ASRGSHTSYEQY
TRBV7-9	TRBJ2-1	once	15	ASSENPGGAWESEQF
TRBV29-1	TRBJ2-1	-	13	SVEDLAGADNEQF
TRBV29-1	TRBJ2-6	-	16	SVSGRRGISSGANVLT
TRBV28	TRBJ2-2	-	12	ASSSSSNTGELF
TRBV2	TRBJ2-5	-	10	ASSGNRGPWY
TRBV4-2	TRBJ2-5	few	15	ASSQELRWTAFGEQY
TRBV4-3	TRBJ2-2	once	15	ASSPGLAVTNTGELF
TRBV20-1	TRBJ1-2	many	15	SASLKGSVERNYGYT
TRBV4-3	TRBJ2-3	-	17	ASSQTLSGGATATDTQY
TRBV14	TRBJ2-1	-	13	ASSQRSLARNEQF
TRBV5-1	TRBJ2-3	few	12	ASSSRTATDTQY
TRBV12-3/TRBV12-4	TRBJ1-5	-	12	ASSLAKGEQPQH
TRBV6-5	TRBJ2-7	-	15	ASSYMVRGHRPYEQY
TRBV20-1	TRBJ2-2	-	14	SASPDAPTNTGELF
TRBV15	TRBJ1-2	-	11	ATSRDQKYGYT
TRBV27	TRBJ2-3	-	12	ASMLAIDTDTQY
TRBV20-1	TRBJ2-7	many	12	SASWDREPYEQY
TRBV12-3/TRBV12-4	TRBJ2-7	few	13	ASSLALLEPYEQY
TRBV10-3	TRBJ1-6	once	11	AISESGVSPLH
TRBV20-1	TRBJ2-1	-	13	SARSGGGGINEQF
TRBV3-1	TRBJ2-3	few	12	ASSQARGGSTQY
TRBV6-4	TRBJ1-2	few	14	ASSDSNKKGNYGYT
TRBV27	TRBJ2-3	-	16	ASAPGTSGALRTDTQY
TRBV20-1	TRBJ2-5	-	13	SARELGTEQETQY
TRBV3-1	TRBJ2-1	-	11	ASSQEMKNEQF
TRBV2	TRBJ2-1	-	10	VIRDSYNEQF
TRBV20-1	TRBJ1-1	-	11	SASQNRGTEAF
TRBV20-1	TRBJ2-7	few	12	SAHPGQNSYEQY
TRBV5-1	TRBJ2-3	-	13	ASSLQGANTDTQY
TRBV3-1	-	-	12	ASSQGLANYEQY
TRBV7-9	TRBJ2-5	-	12	ASRPDSNQETQY
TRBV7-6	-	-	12	ASSIGDQSYEQY
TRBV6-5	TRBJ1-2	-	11	ASRRGSDGGYT
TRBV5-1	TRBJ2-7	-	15	ASSPGLAGGGVYEQY
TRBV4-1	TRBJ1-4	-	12	ASSPLTGNEKLF
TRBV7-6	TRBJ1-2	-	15	ASSLYSRVGRDYGYT
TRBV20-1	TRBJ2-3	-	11	SAPGQPTDTQY
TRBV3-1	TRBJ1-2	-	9	ASGWVDGYT
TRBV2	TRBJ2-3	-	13	ASSERTGRGNTQY
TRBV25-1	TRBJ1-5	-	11	ASSEYLDQPQH
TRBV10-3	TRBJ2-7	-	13	AISETGTTKYEQY
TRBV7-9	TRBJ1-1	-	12	ASSLDRGGAEAF
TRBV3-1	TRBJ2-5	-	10	ASSHFVETQY
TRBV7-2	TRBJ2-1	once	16	ASSSRTSGVGSYNEQF
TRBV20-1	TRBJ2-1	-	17	SARDPIGTGVISPYEQF
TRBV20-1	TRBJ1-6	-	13	SARAETGFNSPLH
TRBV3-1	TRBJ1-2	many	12	ASSQDRQYRGYT
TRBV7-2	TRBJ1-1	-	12	ASSFTGVGTEAF
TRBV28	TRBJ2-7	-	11	ASSSPGVSEQY
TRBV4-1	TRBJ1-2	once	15	ASSQVVGTGFRDGYT
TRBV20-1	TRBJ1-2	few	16	SAHQRTDPVPPTYGYT
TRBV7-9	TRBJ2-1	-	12	ASSLASTNNEQF
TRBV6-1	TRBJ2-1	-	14	ASSRAYGQLYNEQF